This T cell receptor beta chain comes out of a study of Tregs in tolerant kidney transplant recipients. General observations from the study: Validation in larger populations is needed because few patients were studied. Tregs expanded with activated donor B cells seemed most donor-specific.

Thawed PBMCs were FACS-sorted into unstimulated CD4+CD25+CD127- regulatory T cells, CD4+CD25- non-regulatory cells, CD4 and CD8 cells. Clones were read by immunoSEQ multiplex PCR, and TCRdb kept only the in-frame ones, dropping some. The sample shows about 59,000 clones, about 83% of them seen only once. Germline V gene sequence: CDR1 SEHNR, CDR2 FQNEAQ (reference sequence). V lost 1 base and J lost 1, with 10 bases in between. This CDR3 is 15 amino acids long. A note on this clone: Its antigen is unknown.

The rearrangement joins TRBV7-9 to TRBJ1-1, with D perhaps TRBD1 (6 bases). This receptor was obtained from a human donor in good health. The sample taken for sequencing was CD4+ T cells from blood. DNA for the CDR3: TGTGCCAGCAGCTTAGTAGGGGGAGCGAACACTGAAGCTTTCTTT. This gives the protein CASSLVGGANTEAFF.